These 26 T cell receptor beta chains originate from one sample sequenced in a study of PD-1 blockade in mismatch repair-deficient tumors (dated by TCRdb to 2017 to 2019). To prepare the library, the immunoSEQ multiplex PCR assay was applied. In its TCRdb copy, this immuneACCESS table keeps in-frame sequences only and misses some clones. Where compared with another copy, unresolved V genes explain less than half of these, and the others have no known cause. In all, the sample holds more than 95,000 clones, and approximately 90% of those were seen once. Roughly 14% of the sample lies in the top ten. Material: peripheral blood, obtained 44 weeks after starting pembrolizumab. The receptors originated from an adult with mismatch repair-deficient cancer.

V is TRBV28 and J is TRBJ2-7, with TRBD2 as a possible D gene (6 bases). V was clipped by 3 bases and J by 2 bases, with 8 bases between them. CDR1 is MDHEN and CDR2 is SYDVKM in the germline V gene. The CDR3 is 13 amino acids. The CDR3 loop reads CASSLGGPYEQYF. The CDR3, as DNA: TGTGCCAGCAGTTTGGGAGGCCCCTACGAGCAGTACTTC.

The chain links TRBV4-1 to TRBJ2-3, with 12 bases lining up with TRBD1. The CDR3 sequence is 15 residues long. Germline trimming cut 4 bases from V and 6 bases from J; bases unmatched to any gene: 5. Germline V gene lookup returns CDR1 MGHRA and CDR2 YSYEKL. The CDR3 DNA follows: TGCGCCAGCAGCCCCCGGGACAGGGGGCCGGATACGCAGTATTTT. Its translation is CASSPRDRGPDTQYF.

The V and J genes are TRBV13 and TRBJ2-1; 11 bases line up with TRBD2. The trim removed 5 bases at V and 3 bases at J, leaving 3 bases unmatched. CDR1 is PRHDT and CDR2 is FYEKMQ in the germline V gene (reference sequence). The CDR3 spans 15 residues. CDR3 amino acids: CASSATSGSYNEQFF. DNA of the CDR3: TGTGCCAGCAGCGCCACTAGCGGGAGCTACAATGAGCAGTTCTTC.

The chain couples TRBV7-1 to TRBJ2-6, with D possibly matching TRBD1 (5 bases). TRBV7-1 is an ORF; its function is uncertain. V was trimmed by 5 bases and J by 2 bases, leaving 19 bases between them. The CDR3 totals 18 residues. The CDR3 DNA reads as TGTGCCAGCAGCCCCGATCCGAATTACAGGCCTGGGGCCAACGTCCTGACTTTC. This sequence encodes CASSPDPNYRPGANVLTF.

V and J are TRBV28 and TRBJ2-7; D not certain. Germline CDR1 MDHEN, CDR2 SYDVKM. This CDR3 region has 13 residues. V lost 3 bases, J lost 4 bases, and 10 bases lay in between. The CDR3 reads CASSFRLSYEQYF. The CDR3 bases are TGTGCCAGCAGTTTTCGTCTAAGTTACGAGCAGTACTTC. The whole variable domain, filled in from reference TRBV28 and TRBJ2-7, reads DVKVTQSSRYLVKRTGEKVFLECVQDMDHENMFWYRQDPGLGLRLIYFSYDVKMKEKGDIPEGYSVSREKKERFSLILESASTNQTSMYLCASSFRLSYEQYFGPGTRLTVT.

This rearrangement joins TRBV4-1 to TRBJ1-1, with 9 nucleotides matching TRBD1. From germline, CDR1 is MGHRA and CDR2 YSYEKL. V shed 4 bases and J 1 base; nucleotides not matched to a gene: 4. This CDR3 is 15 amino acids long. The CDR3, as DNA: TGCGCCAGCAGCCGACCGACAGGGGGGAACACTGAAGCTTTCTTT. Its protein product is CASSRPTGGNTEAFF.

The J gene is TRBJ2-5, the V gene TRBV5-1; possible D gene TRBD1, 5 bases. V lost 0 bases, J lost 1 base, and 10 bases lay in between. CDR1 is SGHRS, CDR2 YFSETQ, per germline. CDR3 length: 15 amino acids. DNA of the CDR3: TGCGCCAGCAGCTTGGAAGGACACCCCCAAGAGACCCAGTACTTC. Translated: CASSLEGHPQETQYF.

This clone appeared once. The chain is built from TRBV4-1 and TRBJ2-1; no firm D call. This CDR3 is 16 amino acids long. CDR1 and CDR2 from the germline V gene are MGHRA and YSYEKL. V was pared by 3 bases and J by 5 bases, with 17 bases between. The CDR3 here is CASSQRTLGTDNEQFF. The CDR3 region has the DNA TGCGCCAGCAGCCAGAGGACGCTAGGAACTGACAATGAGCAGTTCTTC.

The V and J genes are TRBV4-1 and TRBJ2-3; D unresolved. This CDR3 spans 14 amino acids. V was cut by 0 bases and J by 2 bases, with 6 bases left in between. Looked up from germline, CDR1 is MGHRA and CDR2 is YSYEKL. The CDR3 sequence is CASSQDRFTDTQYF. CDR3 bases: TGCGCCAGCAGCCAAGACCGGTTCACAGATACGCAGTATTTT.

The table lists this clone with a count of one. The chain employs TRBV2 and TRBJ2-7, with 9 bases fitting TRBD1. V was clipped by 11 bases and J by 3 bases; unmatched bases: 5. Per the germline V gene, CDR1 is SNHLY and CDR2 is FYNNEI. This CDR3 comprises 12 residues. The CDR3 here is CAGGQGYYEQYF. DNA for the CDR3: TGTGCCGGAGGACAGGGGTACTACGAGCAGTACTTC. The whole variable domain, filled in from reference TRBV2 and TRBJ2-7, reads EPEVTQTPSHQVTQMGQEVILRCVPISNHLYFYWYRQILGQKVEFLVSFYNNEISEKSEIFDDQFSVERPDGSNFTLKIRSTKLEDSAMYFCAGGQGYYEQYFGPGTRLTVT.

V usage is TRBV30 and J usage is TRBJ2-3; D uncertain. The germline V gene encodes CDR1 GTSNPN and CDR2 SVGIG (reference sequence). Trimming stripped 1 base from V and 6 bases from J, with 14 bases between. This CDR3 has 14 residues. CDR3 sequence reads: CAWSELEILDTQYF. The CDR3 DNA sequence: TGTGCCTGGAGTGAGCTAGAGATCTTGGATACGCAGTATTTT. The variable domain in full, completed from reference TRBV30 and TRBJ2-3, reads SQTIHQWPATLVQPVGSPLSLECTVEGTSNPNLYWYRQAAGRGLQLLFYSVGIGQISSEVPQNLSASRPQDRQFILSSKKLLLSDSGFYLCAWSELEILDTQYFGPGTRLTVL.

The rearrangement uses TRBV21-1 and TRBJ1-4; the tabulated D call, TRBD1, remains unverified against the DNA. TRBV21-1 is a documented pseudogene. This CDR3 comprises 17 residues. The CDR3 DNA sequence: TGTGCCAGCAGCAGTTACAGGGCCGTGTGGACTAATGAAAAACTGTTTTTT. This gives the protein CASSSYRAVWTNEKLFF.

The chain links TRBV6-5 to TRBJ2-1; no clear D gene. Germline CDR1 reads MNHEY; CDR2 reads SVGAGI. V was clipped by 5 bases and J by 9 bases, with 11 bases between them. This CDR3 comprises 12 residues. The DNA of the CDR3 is TGTGCCAGCAGTAGGACGGAGACTGAGCAGTTCTTC. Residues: CASSRTETEQFF.

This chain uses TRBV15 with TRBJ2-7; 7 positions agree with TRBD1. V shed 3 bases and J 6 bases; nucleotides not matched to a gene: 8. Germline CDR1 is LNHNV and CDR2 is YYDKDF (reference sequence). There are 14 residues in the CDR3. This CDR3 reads CATSSDGQAGEQYF. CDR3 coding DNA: TGTGCCACCAGCAGTGACGGACAGGCCGGCGAGCAGTACTTC.

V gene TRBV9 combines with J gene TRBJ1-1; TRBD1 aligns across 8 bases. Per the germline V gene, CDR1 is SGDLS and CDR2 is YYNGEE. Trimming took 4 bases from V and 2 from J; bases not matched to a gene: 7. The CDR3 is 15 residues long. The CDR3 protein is CASSNGQGFNTEAFF. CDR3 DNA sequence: TGTGCCAGCAGCAATGGACAGGGATTCAACACTGAAGCTTTCTTT.

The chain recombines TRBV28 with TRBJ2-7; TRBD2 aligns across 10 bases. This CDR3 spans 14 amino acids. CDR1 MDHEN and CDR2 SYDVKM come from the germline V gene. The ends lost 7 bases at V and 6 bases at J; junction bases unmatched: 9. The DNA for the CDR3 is TGTGCCAGCACCCTTCTAGCGGGAGACGTCGAGCAGTACTTC. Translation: CASTLLAGDVEQYF. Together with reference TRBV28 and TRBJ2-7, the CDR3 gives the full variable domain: DVKVTQSSRYLVKRTGEKVFLECVQDMDHENMFWYRQDPGLGLRLIYFSYDVKMKEKGDIPEGYSVSREKKERFSLILESASTNQTSMYLCASTLLAGDVEQYFGPGTRLTVT.

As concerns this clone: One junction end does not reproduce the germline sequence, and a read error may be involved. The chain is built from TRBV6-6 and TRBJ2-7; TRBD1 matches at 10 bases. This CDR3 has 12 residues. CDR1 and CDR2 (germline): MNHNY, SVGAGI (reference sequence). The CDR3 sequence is CASNYGQGEQYF. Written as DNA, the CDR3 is TGTGCCAGCAATTACGGACAGGGGGAACAGTACTTC.

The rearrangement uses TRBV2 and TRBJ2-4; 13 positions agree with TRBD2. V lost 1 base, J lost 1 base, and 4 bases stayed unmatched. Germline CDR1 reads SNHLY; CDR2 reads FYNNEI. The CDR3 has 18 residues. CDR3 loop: CASSEGTSGSPAKNIQYF. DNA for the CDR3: TGTGCCAGCAGTGAAGGGACTAGCGGGAGTCCGGCCAAAAACATTCAGTACTTC.

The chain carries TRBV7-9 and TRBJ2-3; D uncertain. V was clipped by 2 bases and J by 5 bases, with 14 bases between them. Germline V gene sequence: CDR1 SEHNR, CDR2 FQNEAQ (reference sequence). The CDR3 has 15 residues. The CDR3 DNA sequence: TGTGCCAGCAGCTTATTACCGGCCGTTGGAGATACGCAGTATTTT. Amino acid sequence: CASSLLPAVGDTQYF.

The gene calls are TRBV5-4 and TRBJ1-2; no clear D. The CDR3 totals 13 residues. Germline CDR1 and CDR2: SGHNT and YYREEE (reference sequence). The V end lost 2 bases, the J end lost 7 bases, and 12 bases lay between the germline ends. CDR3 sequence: CASSFSQEAGYTF. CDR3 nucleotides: TGTGCCAGCAGCTTTAGTCAGGAGGCTGGCTACACCTTC. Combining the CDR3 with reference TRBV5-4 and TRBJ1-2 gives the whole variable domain ETGVTQSPTHLIKTRGQQVTLRCSSQSGHNTVSWYQQALGQGPQFIFQYYREEENGRGNFPPRFSGLQFPNYSSELNVNALELDDSALYLCASSFSQEAGYTFGSGTRLTVV.

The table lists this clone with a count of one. The CDR3 DNA follows: TGTGCCATCAGTCCCGGGACTAGCGGATACAATGAGCAGTTCTTC. The encoded protein is CAISPGTSGYNEQFF. The rearrangement links TRBV10-3 to TRBJ2-1, with 11 bases fitting TRBD2. The CDR3 contains 15 residues. Germline CDR1 reads ENHRY; CDR2 reads SYGVKD. Trimming removed 5 bases from V and 4 bases from J; junction bases left unmatched: 4.

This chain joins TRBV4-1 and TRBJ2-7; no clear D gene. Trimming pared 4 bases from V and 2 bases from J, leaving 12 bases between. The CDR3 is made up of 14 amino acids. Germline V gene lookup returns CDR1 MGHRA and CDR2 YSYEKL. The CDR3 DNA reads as TGCGCCAGCAGCCGGAGCGCGGATCCCTACGAGCAGTACTTC. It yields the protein CASSRSADPYEQYF.

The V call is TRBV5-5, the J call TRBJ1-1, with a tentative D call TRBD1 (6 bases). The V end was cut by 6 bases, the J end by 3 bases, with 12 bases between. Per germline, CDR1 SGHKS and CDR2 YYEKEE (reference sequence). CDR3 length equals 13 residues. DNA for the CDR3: TGTGCCAGCATGTGGGGGGCGGACACTGAAGCTTTCTTT. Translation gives CASMWGADTEAFF.

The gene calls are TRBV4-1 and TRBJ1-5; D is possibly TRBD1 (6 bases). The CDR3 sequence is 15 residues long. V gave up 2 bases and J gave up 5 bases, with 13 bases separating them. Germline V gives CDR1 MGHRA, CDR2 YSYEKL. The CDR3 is CASSQTWTADQPQHF. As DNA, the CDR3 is TGCGCCAGCAGCCAAACCTGGACAGCCGATCAGCCCCAGCATTTT.

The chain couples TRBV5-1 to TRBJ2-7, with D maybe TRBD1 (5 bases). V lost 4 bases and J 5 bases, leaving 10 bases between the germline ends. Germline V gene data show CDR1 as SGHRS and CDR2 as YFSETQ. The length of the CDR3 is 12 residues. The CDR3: CASSQGVNEQYF. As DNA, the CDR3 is TGCGCCAGCAGCCAAGGGGTGAACGAGCAGTACTTC. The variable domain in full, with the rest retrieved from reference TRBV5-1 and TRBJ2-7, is KAGVTQTPRYLIKTRGQQVTLSCSPISGHRSVSWYQQTPGQGLQFLFEYFSETQRNKGNFPGRFSGRQFSNSRSEMNVSTLELGDSALYLCASSQGVNEQYFGPGTRLTVT.

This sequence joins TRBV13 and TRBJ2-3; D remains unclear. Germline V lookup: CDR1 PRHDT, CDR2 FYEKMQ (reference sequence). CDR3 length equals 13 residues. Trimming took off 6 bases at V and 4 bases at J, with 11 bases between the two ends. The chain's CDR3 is CASREWGADTQYF. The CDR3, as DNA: TGTGCCAGCAGGGAGTGGGGTGCAGATACGCAGTATTTT.